This T cell receptor (beta chain) was recorded in a study of T cell responses to AZD1222 COVID-19 vaccine. The germline V gene encodes CDR1 SSHAT and CDR2 FNYEAQ (reference sequence). The CDR3 extends over 16 amino acids. Libraries were prepared by immunoSEQ multiplex PCR; TCRdb keeps only in-frame clonotypes and omits some of them. The sample gives 60,000 to 85,000 clones, more than 75% of which show up once; roughly 4.9% is in the top ten. In the case of this clone: The junction shows a germline mismatch at one end, possibly a read error.

This sequence joins TRBV7-7 and TRBJ2-3, with D tentatively TRBD2 (7 bases). This clonotype was obtained from an adult who received the MenACWY meningococcal vaccine as a control. Sequenced here: peripheral blood, sampled 28 days after the second dose of the MenACWY control vaccine. CDR3 amino acids: CASSLGGLAGTDTQYF. DNA for the CDR3: TGTGCTAGCAGCTTAGGGGGGCTAGCGGGCACAGATACGCAGTATTTT.